These 6 T cell receptor beta chains share one sample of origin, sequenced in a study of T cells after yellow fever vaccination. TCRdb fed the 5' RACE reads into MiXCR, producing one record per CDR3 protein. The repertoire holds under 300,000 distinct CDR3 sequences, with 13% as singletons. The material sequenced was CD4+ T cells sorted from PBMCs, taken 45 days after the yellow fever booster vaccination. The receptors stem from a man aged 30-40 years who received the YFV17D yellow fever vaccine.

In this sample, this clonotype turned up a few times. The gene calls are TRBV6-6 and TRBJ1-4; tentatively, D is TRBD1 (6 bases). Germline V gene lookup returns CDR1 MNHNY and CDR2 SVGAGI (reference sequence). The CDR3 spans 13 residues. V was clipped by 5 bases and J by 15 bases, with 19 bases between them. As DNA, the CDR3 is TGTGCCAGCAGTCCGAACGGCGGGGGCAGGGTGTTTTTT. This codes for CASSPNGGGRVFF.

This rearrangement joins TRBV19 to TRBJ2-7, with a tentative D call TRBD2 (5 bases). V lost 8 bases to trimming and J lost 3 bases, with 17 bases between them. This CDR3 spans 14 amino acids. Germline V gene sequence: CDR1 LNHDA, CDR2 SQIVND (reference sequence). In DNA, the CDR3 is TGTGCCAGTGCTCTCGGGAACGGCTACTACGAGCAGTACTTC. It is translated as CASALGNGYYEQYF.

This clonotype was counted at least ten times. The chain carries TRBV4-2 and TRBJ1-1; maybe TRBD1 (6 bases). Germline CDR1 and CDR2: LGHNA and YNFKEQ. This CDR3 spans 14 amino acids. Trimming removed 1 base from V and 1 base from J, with 7 bases in between. CDR3 residues: CASSQVGGNTEAFF. CDR3 nucleotide sequence: TGTGCCAGCAGCCAAGTAGGGGGGAACACTGAAGCTTTCTTT.

The gene calls are TRBV5-4 and TRBJ2-1, with 14 nucleotides matching TRBD2. In germline, CDR1 is SGHNT, CDR2 YYREEE (reference sequence). V shed 4 bases, J shed 8 bases, and the junction held 2 bases outside the gene matches. CDR3 length: 14 residues. CDR3 nucleotide sequence: TGTGCCAGCAGCCCGGGACTAGCGGGAGATGAGCAGTTCTTC. Translated: CASSPGLAGDEQFF.

V and J are TRBV12-3 or TRBV12-4 and TRBJ1-2; D not certain. Trimming took 4 bases from V and 5 from J, leaving 8 bases between them. The CDR3 has 12 residues. The CDR3 DNA follows: TGTGCCAGCAGTTCCCGGGAATATGGCTACACCTTC. Translation: CASSSREYGYTF.

Comment on this clonotype: This may be a read error: a much more frequent sequence differs by one nucleotide. For the CDR3, the DNA is TGTGCCAGCTACCCTGCGGGGATTACTAATCATGAAAAACTGTTTTTT. Amino acid sequence: CASYPAGITNHEKLFF. The chain carries TRBV28 and TRBJ1-4; D is undetermined. Looked up from germline, CDR1 is MDHEN and CDR2 is SYDVKM. Trimming pared 8 bases from V and 6 bases from J, leaving 22 bases between. The CDR3 runs to 16 residues.